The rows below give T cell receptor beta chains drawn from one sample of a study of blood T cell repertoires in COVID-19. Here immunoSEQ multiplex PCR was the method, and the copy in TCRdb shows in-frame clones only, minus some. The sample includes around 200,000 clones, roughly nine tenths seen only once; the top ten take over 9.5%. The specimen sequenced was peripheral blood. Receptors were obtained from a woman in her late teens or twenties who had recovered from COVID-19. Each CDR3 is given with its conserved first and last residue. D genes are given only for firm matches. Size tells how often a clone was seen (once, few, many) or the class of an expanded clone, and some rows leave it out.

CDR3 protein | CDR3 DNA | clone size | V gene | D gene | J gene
CAISDFDTLGTEAFF | TGTGCCATCAGTGATTTCGACACCTTGGGCACTGAAGCTTTCTTT | NA | TRBV10-3 | NA | TRBJ1-1
CASSQATSVNTQYF | TGTGCCAGCAGCCAGGCCACTAGTGTCAATACGCAGTATTTT | NA | TRBV14 | NA | TRBJ2-3
CASSQPGYGYTF | TGCGCCAGCAGCCAACCGGGATATGGCTACACCTTC | NA | TRBV4-1 | NA | TRBJ1-2
CASSQAELAGPFSYEQYF | TGCGCCAGCAGCCAAGCTGAGCTAGCGGGCCCCTTCTCCTACGAGCAGTACTTC | NA | TRBV4-1 | TRBD2 | TRBJ2-7
CASRLTPQDRGHGYTF | TGTGCAAGTCGCTTAACACCCCAGGACAGGGGGCATGGCTACACCTTC | NA | TRBV12-2 | NA | TRBJ1-2
CATSDDRVGWYNEQFF | TGTGCCACCAGTGACGACAGGGTCGGTTGGTACAATGAGCAGTTCTTC | once | TRBV24-1 | TRBD1 | TRBJ2-1
CASRTGNYEQYF | TGTGCCAGCCGGACAGGGAACTACGAGCAGTACTTC | NA | TRBV28 | TRBD1 | TRBJ2-7
CASSEQQGPNYGYTF | TGCGCCAGCAGTGAACAACAGGGGCCTAACTATGGCTACACCTTC | NA | TRBV10-2 | TRBD1 | TRBJ1-2
CASSFDRGNYEQYF | TGTGCCAGCAGCTTCGACAGGGGGAACTACGAGCAGTACTTC | NA | TRBV7-2 | TRBD1 | TRBJ2-7
CASREILPIAEQFF | TGTGCCAGCAGAGAGATACTTCCGATCGCTGAGCAGTTCTTC | NA | TRBV6-5 | NA | TRBJ2-1
CATSEGGLAGLNEQFF | TGTGCCACCAGTGAGGGGGGACTAGCGGGACTCAATGAGCAGTTCTTC | NA | TRBV24-1 | TRBD2 | TRBJ2-1
CASSYELDRDLFF | TGTGCCAGCAGTTACGAGCTAGACAGGGATCTGTTCTTC | once | TRBV6-6 | TRBD1 | TRBJ2-1
CASSAGTSVYNEQFF | TGTGCCAGCAGCGCCGGGACTAGCGTGTACAATGAGCAGTTCTTC | NA | TRBV7-2 | TRBD2 | TRBJ2-1
CASTLTGGELFF | TGTGCCAGTACCTTGACTGGCGGGGAGCTGTTTTTT | NA | TRBV19 | NA | TRBJ2-2
CASSRPGSRYEQYF | TGTGCCAGCAGCCGTCCCGGTTCTCGCTACGAGCAGTACTTC | NA | TRBV13 | NA | TRBJ2-7
CASSYSPRQGYEQYF | TGTGCCAGCAGTTACTCTCCCAGACAGGGCTACGAGCAGTACTTC | NA | TRBV6-2/TRBV6-3 | TRBD1 | TRBJ2-7
CASSLSGRGGEQFF | TGCGCCAGCAGCTTGAGCGGGAGGGGAGGTGAGCAGTTCTTC | NA | TRBV5-1 | TRBD2 | TRBJ2-1
CASSLEQGANTIYF | TGTGCCAGCAGCTTGGAGCAGGGGGCAAACACCATATATTTT | NA | TRBV5-4 | TRBD1 | TRBJ1-3
CASSLGLSPLDTQYF | TGTGCCAGCAGCTTAGGGCTTAGCCCCCTAGATACGCAGTATTTT | once | TRBV7-2 | NA | TRBJ2-3
CASSRRDFPTFSTDTQYF | TGTGCCAGCAGCCGCCGGGACTTCCCGACGTTCTCCACAGATACGCAGTATTTT | once | TRBV9 | NA | TRBJ2-3
CASRLAGGSHEQYF | TGTGCCAGCAGACTAGCGGGAGGCAGCCACGAGCAGTACTTC | NA | TRBV5-4 | TRBD2 | TRBJ2-7
CASRPQGAGNEKLFF | TGTGCCAGCAGACCTCAGGGGGCTGGTAATGAAAAACTGTTTTTT | NA | TRBV28 | TRBD1 | TRBJ1-4
CAWRKGGAPYNEQFF | TGTGCCTGGCGGAAAGGCGGGGCCCCTTACAATGAGCAGTTCTTC | NA | TRBV30 | NA | TRBJ2-1
CASSPPRTPTGELFF | TGTGCCAGCTCACCACCGAGGACTCCCACCGGGGAGCTGTTTTTT | NA | TRBV18 | NA | TRBJ2-2
CASSPGGFLTEAFF | TGTGCCAGCAGTCCGGGGGGGTTTTTGACTGAAGCTTTCTTT | NA | TRBV9 | NA | TRBJ1-1
CASSWTSGKAYEQYF | TGTGCCAGCAGCTGGACTAGCGGAAAGGCCTACGAGCAGTACTTC | NA | TRBV7-3 | TRBD2 | TRBJ2-7
CASSPGRSNEQFF | TGTGCCAGCTCACCCGGGAGATCCAATGAGCAGTTCTTC | NA | TRBV18 | NA | TRBJ2-1
CASRRLAGRPVVEQYF | TGTGCCAGCAGACGACTAGCGGGACGGCCGGTGGTAGAGCAGTACTTC | NA | TRBV3-1/TRBV3-2 | TRBD2 | TRBJ2-7
CASSFVNTIYF | TGTGCCAGCAGTTTCGTAAACACCATATATTTT | NA | TRBV28 | NA | TRBJ1-3
CASSYGGQGGYEQYF | TGTGCCAGCAGTTACGGGGGACAGGGCGGATACGAGCAGTACTTC | NA | TRBV6-5 | TRBD1 | TRBJ2-7
CASPEGQIYNEQFF | TGTGCCAGCCCCGAGGGACAGATCTACAATGAGCAGTTCTTC | NA | TRBV3-1/TRBV3-2 | TRBD1 | TRBJ2-1
CASSMRDSYGYTF | TGTGCCAGTAGTATGCGGGACAGCTATGGCTACACCTTC | NA | TRBV19 | TRBD1 | TRBJ1-2
CASVRKGASYEQYF | TGTGCCAGCGTTAGAAAAGGGGCCTCCTACGAGCAGTACTTC | NA | TRBV6-5 | NA | TRBJ2-7
CASSRSGGGRYNEQFF | TGTGCCAGCAGTAGGTCGGGAGGAGGGAGATACAATGAGCAGTTCTTC | NA | TRBV6-4 | TRBD2 | TRBJ2-1
CASSADRGDEQYF | TGTGCCAGCAGCGCCGACAGGGGGGATGAGCAGTACTTC | NA | TRBV9 | TRBD1 | TRBJ2-7
CASSVVAEVSSYEQYF | TGTGCCAGCAGCGTAGTAGCGGAGGTCAGCTCCTACGAGCAGTACTTC | NA | TRBV9 | NA | TRBJ2-7
CATKIAGGIDEQYF | TGTGCCACCAAGATAGCGGGAGGTATCGACGAGCAGTACTTC | NA | TRBV15 | TRBD2 | TRBJ2-7
CASSPSYNEQFF | TGTGCCAGCAGCCCATCCTACAATGAGCAGTTCTTC | NA | TRBV13 | NA | TRBJ2-1
CASSWGQGGYNEQFF | TGTGCCAGCAGCTGGGGCCAGGGAGGCTACAATGAGCAGTTCTTC | once | TRBV11-3 | NA | TRBJ2-1
CASRGVGAYNSPLHF | TGTGCCAGCCGCGGGGTGGGAGCGTATAATTCACCCCTCCACTTT | NA | TRBV7-2 | NA | TRBJ1-6
CASSVAGQDYGYTF | TGTGCCAGCAGCGTAGCTGGACAGGACTATGGCTACACCTTC | NA | TRBV9 | TRBD1 | TRBJ1-2